This TCR beta chain was found in a study of sequential checkpoint blockade in melanoma. The treatment here: randomized to nivolumab then ipilimumab (arm A) or the reverse (arm B). This clone appeared a single time. The CDR3 contains 16 residues. CDR1 is MDHEN, CDR2 SYDVKM, per germline. Trimming cost V 3 bases and J 0 bases, with 13 bases left between them. Clones were read by immunoSEQ multiplex PCR, and TCRdb kept only the in-frame ones, dropping some. The table lists 31,000 or so clones, about 88% of them singletons. The source material was CD8+ T cells sorted from blood (inferred from file names), sampled from a patient given nivolumab and ipilimumab in sequence. The clonotype was recovered from a human donor with melanoma. This chain uses TRBV28 with TRBJ2-3, with D tentatively TRBD1 (6 bases). CDR3 sequence reads: CASSFRGTSSTDTQYF. The CDR3 region has the DNA TGTGCCAGCAGTTTTAGGGGGACCTCGAGCACAGATACGCAGTATTTT.